A single sample gave rise to the 25 T cell receptor beta chains below, sequenced in a study of TIL therapy for anti-PD-1-resistant metastatic lung cancer. Time point: pre-treatment sample, taken before nivolumab and TIL therapy. The immunoSEQ assay was v3. TCRdb's copy holds only in-frame clones and misses some; the assay was immunoSEQ multiplex PCR. The repertoire includes about 46,000 clones, 80% to 90% of them detected once, and approximately 5% sits in the top ten. The sequences come from blood, collected at baseline. Source of these receptors: a person aged 25-80 years with non-small cell lung cancer.

In DNA, the CDR3 is TGTGCCAGCAGCGGACTAGCGGTCCCAGATACGCAGTATTTT. It translates to CASSGLAVPDTQYF. The J gene is TRBJ2-3, the V gene TRBV11-3; 10 positions agree with TRBD2. The CDR3 runs to 14 residues. The ends lost 5 bases at V and 4 bases at J; junction bases unmatched: 3. CDR1 is SGHNT and CDR2 is YENEEA in the germline V gene. Supplemented by reference TRBV11-3 and TRBJ2-3, the full variable domain reads EAGVVQSPRYKIIEKKQPVAFWCNPISGHNTLYWYLQNLGQGPELLIRYENEEAVDDSQLPKDRFSAERLKGVDSTLKIQPAELGDSAVYLCASSGLAVPDTQYFGPGTRLTVL.

The chain carries TRBV10-1 and TRBJ2-1; D is unresolved. V dropped 4 bases and J dropped 8 bases, with 18 bases sitting between them. Germline CDR1 WNHNN, CDR2 SYGVQD (reference sequence). The CDR3 has 15 residues. In nucleotides, the CDR3 is TGCGCCAGCAGTGTTCCGGGCTTCTACCCCTATGAGCAGTTCTTC. This sequence encodes CASSVPGFYPYEQFF.

In this sample, this clone turned up once. This chain joins TRBV28 and TRBJ2-2; 8 nucleotides align to TRBD2. This CDR3 region has 16 residues. Germline CDR1 is MDHEN and CDR2 is SYDVKM. With 6 bases clipped from V and 4 bases from J, the junction kept 10 bases outside the gene matches. The DNA for the CDR3 is TGTGCCAGCAGCCCCGGGGGGGCGGAAATCACCGGGGAGCTGTTTTTT. Amino acids: CASSPGGAEITGELFF.

The V call is TRBV2, the J call TRBJ2-1, with a tentative D call TRBD2 (6 bases). Germline V gene lookup returns CDR1 SNHLY and CDR2 FYNNEI. This CDR3 contains 14 residues. V was trimmed by 3 bases and J by 7 bases, leaving 13 bases between them. The CDR3 loop reads CASSETRERNEQFF. The CDR3 DNA reads as TGTGCCAGCAGTGAGACTAGGGAGAGGAATGAGCAGTTCTTC.

The chain links TRBV4-3 to TRBJ2-5, with no clear D. Trimming stripped 1 base from V and 5 bases from J, with 14 bases between. CDR1 and CDR2 from the germline V gene are LGHNA and YSLEER. This CDR3 is 15 amino acids long. The CDR3 sequence is CASSQVLARVETQYF. Written as DNA, the CDR3 is TGCGCCAGCAGCCAAGTGTTAGCCCGGGTGGAGACCCAGTACTTC.

The rearrangement links TRBV28 to TRBJ2-7; D tentatively fits TRBD1 or TRBD2 (7 bases each). Trimming left V 4 bases short and J 2 bases short, with 18 bases between. This CDR3 is 16 amino acids long. Germline V gene data show CDR1 as MDHEN and CDR2 as SYDVKM. The CDR3 reads CASSSRNRGGPYEQYF. CDR3 sequence (DNA): TGTGCCAGCAGTTCGCGTAACAGGGGAGGGCCCTACGAGCAGTACTTC.

The chain couples TRBV10-1 to TRBJ2-3; D remains unclear. CDR1 and CDR2 from the germline V gene are WNHNN and SYGVQD (reference sequence). The V end lost 7 bases, the J end lost 0 bases, and 11 bases lay between the germline ends. This CDR3 region has 14 residues. The CDR3 is CASTPGPSTDTQYF. In DNA form, the CDR3 reads TGCGCCAGCACCCCTGGGCCTAGCACAGATACGCAGTATTTT.

The chain has TRBV18 and TRBJ2-1; TRBD1 matches 10 bases. This CDR3 comprises 14 residues. Germline trimming cut 5 bases from V and 9 bases from J; bases unmatched to any gene: 7. The germline V gene has CDR1 KGHSH and CDR2 LQKENI. The CDR3 DNA reads as TGTGCCAGCTCAGGAGGGACAGGGGTGAGTGAGCAGTTCTTC. It translates to CASSGGTGVSEQFF.

The chain joins TRBV2 to TRBJ2-7; perhaps TRBD2 as D (6 bases). The germline V gene encodes CDR1 SNHLY and CDR2 FYNNEI. V was clipped by 7 bases and J by 6 bases, with 19 bases between them. The CDR3 spans 14 residues. The CDR3 sequence is CASTGGRATGEQYF. For the CDR3, the DNA is TGTGCCAGCACCGGGGGTAGGGCAACCGGCGAGCAGTACTTC.

The chain employs TRBV6-2 or TRBV6-3 and TRBJ1-6; D unresolved. V lost 5 bases to trimming and J lost 6 bases, with 14 bases between them. This CDR3 has 15 amino acids. CDR1 and CDR2 from the germline V gene are MNHEY and SVGEGT. DNA for the CDR3: TGTGCCAGCAGTGACGTCGGGTCCGCTAATTCACCCCTCCACTTT. This sequence encodes CASSDVGSANSPLHF.

V and J are TRBV6-2 or TRBV6-3 and TRBJ2-4, with D maybe TRBD1 (5 bases). Trimming left V 0 bases short and J 0 bases short, with 6 bases between. The length of the CDR3 is 15 residues. Germline V gives CDR1 MNHEY, CDR2 SVGEGT. The CDR3, as DNA: TGTGCCAGCAGTTACTCGACAGTAGCCAAAAACATTCAGTACTTC. Encoded protein: CASSYSTVAKNIQYF.

V usage is TRBV14 and J usage is TRBJ2-5; D gene uncertain. Germline values: CDR1 SGHDN, CDR2 FVKESK. The CDR3 has 17 amino acids. The V end lost 0 bases, the J end lost 4 bases, and 18 bases lay between the germline ends. CDR3 protein: CASSQEGPTRSLETQYF. As DNA, the CDR3 is TGTGCCAGCAGCCAAGAAGGTCCGACCCGGAGCCTAGAGACCCAGTACTTC.

In DNA form, the CDR3 reads TGTGCCACCAGCCACGTGGGGGGCGAGACCCAGTACTTC. Residues: CATSHVGGETQYF. This chain links TRBV15 with TRBJ2-5; D could derive from TRBD1 or TRBD2 (6 bases each). Trimming left V 5 bases short and J 5 bases short, with 12 bases between. Germline loops: CDR1 LNHNV, CDR2 YYDKDF (reference sequence). There are 13 residues in the CDR3.

This rearrangement joins TRBV15 to TRBJ2-7, with 11 bases identical to TRBD1. The CDR3 extends over 18 amino acids. The germline V gene has CDR1 LNHNV and CDR2 YYDKDF (reference sequence). Trimming removed 1 base from V and 3 bases from J; junction bases left unmatched: 11. The CDR3 loop is CATSRVPGAGQGVYEQYF. In nucleotides, the CDR3 is TGTGCCACCAGCAGAGTCCCCGGTGCGGGACAGGGGGTCTACGAGCAGTACTTC.

V is TRBV19 and J is TRBJ1-5; 7 bases line up with TRBD1. Germline-derived CDR1 and CDR2 are LNHDA and SQIVND (reference sequence). The CDR3 is 13 residues long. V shed 3 bases, J shed 7 bases, and the junction held 3 bases outside the gene matches. CDR3 sequence: CASSMAGGQPQHF. The CDR3 coding sequence is TGTGCCAGTAGTATGGCAGGGGGGCAGCCCCAGCATTTT.

V gene TRBV6-2 or TRBV6-3 combines with J gene TRBJ1-1; D uncertain. This CDR3 comprises 15 residues. The V gene lost 0 bases and the J gene lost 10 bases, with 18 bases spanning the gap. Germline lookup yields CDR1 MNHEY and CDR2 SVGEGT. CDR3 region: CASSYSTVSASRAFF. In nucleotides, the CDR3 is TGTGCCAGCAGTTACTCGACCGTCTCGGCTTCCAGAGCTTTCTTT.

The rearrangement links TRBV19 to TRBJ2-1, with 9 bases lining up with TRBD2. In germline, CDR1 is LNHDA, CDR2 SQIVND (reference sequence). The CDR3 is made up of 15 amino acids. The trim removed 1 base at V and 7 bases at J, leaving 5 bases unmatched. The DNA of the CDR3 is TGTGCCAGTAGTATAGGGACTAGCGCGAGAAATGAGCAGTTCTTC. Amino acids: CASSIGTSARNEQFF. The full variable domain, with the rest looked up from reference TRBV19 and TRBJ2-1, is DGGITQSPKYLFRKEGQNVTLSCEQNLNHDAMYWYRQDPGQGLRLIYYSQIVNDFQKGDIAEGYSVSREKKESFPLTVTSAQKNPTAFYLCASSIGTSARNEQFFGPGTRLTVL.

V and J are TRBV5-6 and TRBJ1-1; TRBD1 matches at 11 bases. V trimming: 1 base; J trimming: 6 bases; junction bases outside the gene matches: 5. CDR3 size: 15 residues. Looked up from germline, CDR1 is SGHDT and CDR2 is YYEEEE. The CDR3 is CASSLLGQGAAEAFF. The DNA of the CDR3 is TGTGCCAGCAGCTTGTTAGGACAGGGGGCGGCTGAAGCTTTCTTT.

This chain joins TRBV6-5 and TRBJ1-2, with TRBD1 as a possible D gene (6 bases). The CDR3 consists of 16 residues. CDR1 is MNHEY and CDR2 is SVGAGI in the germline V gene. V was trimmed by 0 bases and J by 4 bases, leaving 15 bases between them. CDR3 in DNA: TGTGCCAGCAGTTACTCGAGGACGGGGGCCTTCTATGGCTACACCTTC. Its protein product is CASSYSRTGAFYGYTF.

The V call is TRBV24-1, the J call TRBJ2-7, with D tentatively TRBD1 (5 bases). V lost 4 bases and J lost 3, with 9 bases in between. Germline CDR1 and CDR2: KGHDR and SFDVKD. The CDR3 extends over 13 amino acids. CDR3 sequence reads: CATSDPDSYEQYF. The DNA of the CDR3 is TGTGCCACCAGTGACCCCGACAGCTACGAGCAGTACTTC.

V is TRBV5-1 and J is TRBJ1-1, with 8 bases that match TRBD1. Unmatched junction bases numbered 9, after V lost 4 bases and J lost 4 bases. Germline CDR1 SGHRS, CDR2 YFSETQ. The CDR3 is made up of 15 amino acids. CDR3 region: CASSQTQGAITEAFF. The CDR3 nucleotides are TGCGCCAGCAGCCAAACTCAGGGGGCGATCACTGAAGCTTTCTTT.

This chain joins TRBV30 and TRBJ2-7; 8 bases fit TRBD1. After removal of 3 bases from V and 0 bases from J, the junction contained 7 bases not matched to a gene. This CDR3 region has 15 residues. Per the germline V gene, CDR1 is GTSNPN and CDR2 is SVGIG (reference sequence). CDR3 nucleotide sequence: TGTGCCTGGAGATCCCCGGACAGGGTCTCCTACGAGCAGTACTTC. Protein product: CAWRSPDRVSYEQYF. Together with reference TRBV30 and TRBJ2-7, the CDR3 gives the full variable domain: SQTIHQWPATLVQPVGSPLSLECTVEGTSNPNLYWYRQAAGRGLQLLFYSVGIGQISSEVPQNLSASRPQDRQFILSSKKLLLSDSGFYLCAWRSPDRVSYEQYFGPGTRLTVT.

This chain joins TRBV3-1 (or the pseudogene TRBV3-2) and TRBJ2-7; tentative D call: TRBD2 (5 bases). V lost 0 bases and J 9 bases, leaving 12 bases between the germline ends. CDR3 size: 13 residues. CDR1 and CDR2 from the germline V gene are LGHDT and YNNKEL (reference sequence). The CDR3: CASSQDVRAGQYF. The CDR3 nucleotides read TGTGCCAGCAGCCAAGATGTTAGGGCGGGGCAGTACTTC.

For this clone: This may arise from a read error, as a much more abundant clone is one base away. V is TRBV6-5 and J is TRBJ2-7, with 7 bases lining up with TRBD1. This CDR3 contains 13 residues. CDR1 is MNHEY, CDR2 SVGAGI, per germline. V was clipped by 4 bases and J by 3 bases; unmatched bases: 3. CDR3 bases: TGTGCCAGCAGTTGGGGACAGTTCTACGAGCAGTACTTC. Its translation is CASSWGQFYEQYF.

This chain joins TRBV19 and TRBJ1-2, with 11 nucleotides matching TRBD1. The V gene end was trimmed by 3 bases and the J gene end by 4 bases; junction bases not matched to a gene: 1. Germline V gives CDR1 LNHDA, CDR2 SQIVND (reference sequence). The CDR3 has 14 residues. The CDR3 DNA sequence: TGTGCCAGTAGTATGGGACAGGGGGTCTATGGCTACACCTTC. Its translation: CASSMGQGVYGYTF.